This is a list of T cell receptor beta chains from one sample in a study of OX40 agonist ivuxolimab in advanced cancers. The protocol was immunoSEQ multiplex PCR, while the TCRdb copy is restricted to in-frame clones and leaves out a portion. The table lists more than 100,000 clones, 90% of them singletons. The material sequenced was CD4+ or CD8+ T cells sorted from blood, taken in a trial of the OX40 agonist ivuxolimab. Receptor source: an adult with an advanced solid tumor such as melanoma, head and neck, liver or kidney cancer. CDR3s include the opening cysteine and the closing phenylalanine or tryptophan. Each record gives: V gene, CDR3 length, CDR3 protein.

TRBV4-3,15,CASSHRTSGADTQYF
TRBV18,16,CASSPPTGTRNYGYTF
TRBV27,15,CASSLFASFSYEQYF
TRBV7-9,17,CASSSRTGSLAKNIQYF
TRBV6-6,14,CASSSGQSNQPQHF
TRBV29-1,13,CSVESGGYYGYTF
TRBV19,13,CASSGQLNTEAFF
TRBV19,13,CASSIMGSGGYTF
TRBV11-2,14,CASSLGPPRTEAFF
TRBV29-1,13,CSVVGTGYNEQFF
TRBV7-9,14,CASSPGTDNQPQHF
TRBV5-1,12,CASIGPKDEQYF
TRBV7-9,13,CASSRGDTGELFF
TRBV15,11,CATSSNNEQFF
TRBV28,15,CASSLRGATNEKLFF
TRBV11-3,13,CASSLMGTDTQYF
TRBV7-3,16,CASSLRAGGLPGELFF
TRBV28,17,CASSLWPPGQGREKLFF
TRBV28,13,CAGQEDSNQPQHF
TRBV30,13,CAWRTSDYNEQFF
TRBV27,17,CASSLSSGDGRIGEQFF
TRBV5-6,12,CASSGSNQPQHF
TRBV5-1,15,CASTSGEGAKNIQYF
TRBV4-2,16,CASSSRGAQGNQPQHF
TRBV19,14,CASSTGTGTYEQYF
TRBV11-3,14,CASSPRTATYEQYF
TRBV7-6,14,CASSFGLAGGEQYF
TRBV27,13,CASSLFRGNGYTF
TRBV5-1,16,CASSPRTDSMNTEAFF
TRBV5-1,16,CASTPGAGAAAGELFF
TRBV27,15,CASSYQQGTQETQYF
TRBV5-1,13,CASSPYGTGELFF
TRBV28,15,CASSPRGVRRGSVFF
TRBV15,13,CATSRVGDQPQHF
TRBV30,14,CAWSWGGRGETQYF
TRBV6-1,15,CASSASGTGDQPQHF
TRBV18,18,CASSPLGQGATGANVLTF
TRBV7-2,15,CASSFDDYSNQPQHF
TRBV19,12,CASSMQGSEAFF
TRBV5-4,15,CASSVGLAGGETQYF